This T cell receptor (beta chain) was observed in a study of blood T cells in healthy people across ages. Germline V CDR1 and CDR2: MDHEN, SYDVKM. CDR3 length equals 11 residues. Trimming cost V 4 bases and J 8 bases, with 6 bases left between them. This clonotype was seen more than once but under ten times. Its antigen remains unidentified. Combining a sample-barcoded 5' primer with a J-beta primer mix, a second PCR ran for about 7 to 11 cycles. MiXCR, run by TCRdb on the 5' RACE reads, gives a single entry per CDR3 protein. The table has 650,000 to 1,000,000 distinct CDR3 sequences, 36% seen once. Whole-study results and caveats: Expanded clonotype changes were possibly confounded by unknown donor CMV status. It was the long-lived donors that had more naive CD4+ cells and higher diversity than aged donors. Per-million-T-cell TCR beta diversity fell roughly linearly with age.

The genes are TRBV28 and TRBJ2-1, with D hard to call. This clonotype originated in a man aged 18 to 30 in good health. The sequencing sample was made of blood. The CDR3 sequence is CASSSTYEQFF. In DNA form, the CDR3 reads TGTGCCAGCAGTTCCACCTATGAGCAGTTCTTC.